The clone carrying this T cell receptor (beta chain) was seen repeatedly, ten times or more. Its antigen is unidentified. This entry belongs to a study of T cell repertoires in cytomegalovirus infection. Germline V gives CDR1 SGHTA, CDR2 FQGNSA. The CDR3 covers 15 residues. Trimming pared 2 bases from V and 1 base from J, leaving 12 bases between. Whole-study findings and limits: In two of eight donors, the top clonotype was HLA-C-restricted CMV-specific.

One entry per CDR3 protein, called by TCRdb with MiXCR from the reads. The table has 680,000 or so distinct CDR3 sequences, roughly a third seen once. The chain has TRBV7-2 and TRBJ2-7; TRBD2 might be the D (6 bases). Source material: PBMCs. The sequence was obtained from a human donor in good health (CMV status not recorded). Some clones in this sample may be carry-over from other donors' samples. CDR3: CASSLSGVPSYEQYF. Here the CDR3 DNA reads TGTGCCAGCAGCTTATCGGGAGTGCCTTCCTACGAGCAGTACTTC. Full variable domain (rest looked up from reference TRBV7-2 and TRBJ2-7): GAGVSQSPSNKVTEKGKDVELRCDPISGHTALYWYRQSLGQGLEFLIYFQGNSAPDKSGLPSDRFSAERTGGSVSTLTIQRTQQEDSAVYLCASSLSGVPSYEQYFGPGTRLTVT.